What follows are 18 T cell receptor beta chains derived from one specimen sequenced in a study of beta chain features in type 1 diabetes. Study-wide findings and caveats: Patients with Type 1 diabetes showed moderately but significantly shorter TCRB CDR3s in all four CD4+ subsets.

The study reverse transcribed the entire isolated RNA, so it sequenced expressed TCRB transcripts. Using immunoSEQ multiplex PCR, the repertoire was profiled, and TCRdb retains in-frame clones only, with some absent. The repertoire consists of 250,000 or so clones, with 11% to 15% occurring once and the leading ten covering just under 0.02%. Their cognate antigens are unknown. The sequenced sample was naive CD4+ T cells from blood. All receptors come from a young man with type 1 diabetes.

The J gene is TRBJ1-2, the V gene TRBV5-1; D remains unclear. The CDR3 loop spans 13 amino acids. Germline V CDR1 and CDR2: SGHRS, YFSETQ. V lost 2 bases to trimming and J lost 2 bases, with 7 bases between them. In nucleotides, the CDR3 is TGCGCCAGCAGCTTTGGGGAGAACTATGGCTACACCTTC. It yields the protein CASSFGENYGYTF.

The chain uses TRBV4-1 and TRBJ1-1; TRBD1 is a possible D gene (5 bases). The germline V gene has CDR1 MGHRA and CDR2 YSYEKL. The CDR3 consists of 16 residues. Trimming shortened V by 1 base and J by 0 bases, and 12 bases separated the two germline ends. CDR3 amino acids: CASSQGRVRVNTEAFF. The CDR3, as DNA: TGCGCCAGCAGCCAAGGAAGGGTCAGGGTGAACACTGAAGCTTTCTTT.

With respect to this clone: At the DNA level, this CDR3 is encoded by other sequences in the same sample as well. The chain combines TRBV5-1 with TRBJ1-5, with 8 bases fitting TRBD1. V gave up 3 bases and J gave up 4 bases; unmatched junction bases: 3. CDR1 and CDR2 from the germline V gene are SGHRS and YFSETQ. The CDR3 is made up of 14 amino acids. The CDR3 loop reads CASSSGTGNQPQHF. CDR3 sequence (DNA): TGCGCCAGCAGCTCCGGGACAGGAAATCAGCCCCAGCATTTT.

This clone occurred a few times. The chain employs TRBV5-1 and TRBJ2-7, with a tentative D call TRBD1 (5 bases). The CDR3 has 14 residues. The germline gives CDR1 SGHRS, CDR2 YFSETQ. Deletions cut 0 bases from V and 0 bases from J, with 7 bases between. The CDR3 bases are TGCGCCAGCAGCTTGGAGGACAACTCCTACGAGCAGTACTTC. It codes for CASSLEDNSYEQYF.

The CDR3 DNA sequence: TGTGCCAGCAGTGAAACGGTCGGAGGTCAGCAGTACTTC. It translates to CASSETVGGQQYF. The V call is TRBV25-1, the J call TRBJ2-7, with TRBD2 as a possible D gene (5 bases). CDR3 length: 13 residues. Germline lookup yields CDR1 MGHDK and CDR2 SYGVNS. V lost 2 bases and J lost 8, with 13 bases in between.

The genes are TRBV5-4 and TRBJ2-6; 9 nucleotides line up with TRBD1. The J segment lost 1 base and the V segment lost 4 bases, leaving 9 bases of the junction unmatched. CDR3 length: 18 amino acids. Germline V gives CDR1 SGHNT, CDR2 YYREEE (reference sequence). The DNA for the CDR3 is TGTGCCAGCAGCGCGGGACAGGGAGAGCGGTCTGGGGCCAACGTCCTGACTTTC. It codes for CASSAGQGERSGANVLTF.

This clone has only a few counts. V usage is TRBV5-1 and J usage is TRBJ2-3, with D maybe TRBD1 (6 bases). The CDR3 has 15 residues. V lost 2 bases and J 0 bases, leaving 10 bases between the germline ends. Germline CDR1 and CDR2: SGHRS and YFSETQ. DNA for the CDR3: TGCGCCAGCAGCTTCGAGGACAGTAGCACAGATACGCAGTATTTT. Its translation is CASSFEDSSTDTQYF.

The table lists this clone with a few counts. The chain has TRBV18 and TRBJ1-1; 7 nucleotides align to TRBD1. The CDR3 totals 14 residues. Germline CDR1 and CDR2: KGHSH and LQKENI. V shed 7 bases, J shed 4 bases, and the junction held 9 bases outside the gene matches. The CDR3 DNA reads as TGTGCCAGCTTTCAGGGGGGAGTGAGCACTGAAGCTTTCTTT. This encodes CASFQGGVSTEAFF.

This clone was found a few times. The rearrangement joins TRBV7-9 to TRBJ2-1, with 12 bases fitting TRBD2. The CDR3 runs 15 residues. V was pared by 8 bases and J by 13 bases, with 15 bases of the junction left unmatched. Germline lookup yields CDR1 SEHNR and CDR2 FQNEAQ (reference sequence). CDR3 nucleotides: TGTGCCAGCCCCGGGGACCCCCTAGCGGGAGGGCCCCAGTTCTTC. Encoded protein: CASPGDPLAGGPQFF.

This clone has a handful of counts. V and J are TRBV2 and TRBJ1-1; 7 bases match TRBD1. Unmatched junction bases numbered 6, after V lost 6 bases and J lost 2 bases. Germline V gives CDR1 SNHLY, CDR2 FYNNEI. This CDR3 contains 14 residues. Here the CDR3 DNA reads TGTGCCAGCAGATTACAGGGGACCAACACTGAAGCTTTCTTT. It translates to CASRLQGTNTEAFF.

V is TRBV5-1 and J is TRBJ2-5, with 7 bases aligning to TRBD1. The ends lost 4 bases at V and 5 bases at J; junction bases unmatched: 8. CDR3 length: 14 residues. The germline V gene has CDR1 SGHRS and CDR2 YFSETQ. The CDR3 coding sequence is TGCGCCAGCAGCCCTGAAGGGGGCAGCGAGACCCAGTACTTC. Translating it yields CASSPEGGSETQYF.

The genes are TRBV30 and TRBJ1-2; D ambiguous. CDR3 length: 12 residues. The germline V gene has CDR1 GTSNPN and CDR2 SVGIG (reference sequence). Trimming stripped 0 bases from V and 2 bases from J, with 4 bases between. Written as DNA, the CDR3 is TGTGCCTGGAGTGTACAGAACTATGGCTACACCTTC. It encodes CAWSVQNYGYTF. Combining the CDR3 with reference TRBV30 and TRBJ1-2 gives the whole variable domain SQTIHQWPATLVQPVGSPLSLECTVEGTSNPNLYWYRQAAGRGLQLLFYSVGIGQISSEVPQNLSASRPQDRQFILSSKKLLLSDSGFYLCAWSVQNYGYTFGSGTRLTVV.

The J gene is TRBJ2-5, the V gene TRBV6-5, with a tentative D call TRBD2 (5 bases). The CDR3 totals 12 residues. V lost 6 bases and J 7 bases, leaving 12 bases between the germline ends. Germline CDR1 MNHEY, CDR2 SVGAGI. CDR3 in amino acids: CASSPAGSTQYF. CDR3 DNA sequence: TGTGCCAGCAGCCCTGCGGGTTCGACCCAGTACTTC.

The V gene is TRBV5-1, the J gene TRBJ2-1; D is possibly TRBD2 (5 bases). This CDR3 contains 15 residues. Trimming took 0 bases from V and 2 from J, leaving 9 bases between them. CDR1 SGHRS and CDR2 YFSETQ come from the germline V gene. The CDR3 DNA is TGCGCCAGCAGCTTGGGGCTAGCCCCCTACAATGAGCAGTTCTTC. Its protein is CASSLGLAPYNEQFF.

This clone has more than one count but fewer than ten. CDR3: CASSAGQGLGNQPQHF. As DNA, the CDR3 is TGTGCCAGCAGCGCGGGACAGGGTCTGGGCAATCAGCCCCAGCATTTT. The chain joins TRBV9 to TRBJ1-5; 9 bases are a match to TRBD1. This CDR3 spans 16 amino acids. Trimming took 3 bases from V and 2 from J; bases not matched to a gene: 6. Germline CDR1 SGDLS, CDR2 YYNGEE.

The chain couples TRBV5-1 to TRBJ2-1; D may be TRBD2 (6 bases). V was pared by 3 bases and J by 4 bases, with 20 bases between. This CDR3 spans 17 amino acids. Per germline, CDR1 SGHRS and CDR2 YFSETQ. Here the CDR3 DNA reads TGCGCCAGCAGCTCTCAAGGCATAGCGGAATATTACAATGAGCAGTTCTTC. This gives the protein CASSSQGIAEYYNEQFF.

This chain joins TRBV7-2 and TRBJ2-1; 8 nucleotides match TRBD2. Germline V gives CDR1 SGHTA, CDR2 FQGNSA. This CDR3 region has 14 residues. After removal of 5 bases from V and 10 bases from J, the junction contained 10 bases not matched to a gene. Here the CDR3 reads CASSPGGRQWEQFF. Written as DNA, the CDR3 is TGTGCCAGCAGCCCGGGGGGGCGGCAATGGGAGCAGTTCTTC.

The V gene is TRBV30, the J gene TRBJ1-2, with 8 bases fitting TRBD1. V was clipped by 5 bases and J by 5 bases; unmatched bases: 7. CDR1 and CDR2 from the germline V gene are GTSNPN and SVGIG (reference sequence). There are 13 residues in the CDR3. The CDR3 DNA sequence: TGTGCCTGGCGACAGGGGCTCGTTTATGGCTACACCTTC. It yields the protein CAWRQGLVYGYTF. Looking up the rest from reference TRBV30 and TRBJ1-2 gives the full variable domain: SQTIHQWPATLVQPVGSPLSLECTVEGTSNPNLYWYRQAAGRGLQLLFYSVGIGQISSEVPQNLSASRPQDRQFILSSKKLLLSDSGFYLCAWRQGLVYGYTFGSGTRLTVV.